The source of this T cell receptor (beta chain) is a study of neoadjuvant nivolumab and ipilimumab in lung cancer. To note about this clone: The antigen remains unidentified.

Here immunoSEQ multiplex PCR was the method, and the copy in TCRdb shows in-frame clones only, minus some. Here the sample spans some 37,000 clones, 89% being singletons. Study outcomes and limitations: TCR sequencing covered a small number of samples. Only a single major-pathologic-response sample was available for clonality analysis.

This TCR was recovered from an adult with non-small cell lung cancer. The starting material was peripheral blood, obtained before neoadjuvant nivolumab, alone or with ipilimumab.

CDR3: CASSTRLAGERYEQYF. In nucleotides, the CDR3 is TGTGCCAGCAGCACGAGACTAGCGGGAGAGCGCTACGAGCAGTACTTC. The rearrangement joins TRBV7-3 to TRBJ2-7, with 12 bases matching TRBD2. CDR3 length equals 16 residues. J gave up 3 bases and V 5 bases, and 8 bases lay outside the gene matches. CDR1 and CDR2 from the germline V gene are SGHTA and FQGTGA.